These T cell receptor beta chains were read from a single sample in a study of blood T cells in healthy people across ages. TCRdb reanalysed the 5' RACE reads using MiXCR and keeps one entry per CDR3 protein. The table has 450,000 to 700,000 distinct CDR3 sequences, 25% to 30% seen once. Sequencing used blood. The receptor source for this set is a woman in her 70s in good health. Both conserved end residues are part of each CDR3. Fields, in order: clone size, D gene, J gene, V gene, CDR3 protein, CDR3 DNA. The D gene is left open where the match is weak. Only part of the rows carry a size: once, few, many, or a class if the clone is expanded.

. TRBD2 TRBJ2-1 TRBV7-2 CASSPPGSGGIQFF TGTGCCAGCAGCCCCCCGGGGAGCGGGGGTATTCAGTTCTTC
. . TRBJ2-7 TRBV14 CASSHPASYRQYF TGTGCCAGCAGCCACCCCGCTAGTTACAGGCAGTACTTC
. . TRBJ2-7 TRBV14 CASSQQGWFEQYF TGTGCCAGCAGCCAACAGGGGTGGTTCGAGCAGTACTTC
few . TRBJ2-3 TRBV9 CASSVGPPDTQYF TGTGCCAGCAGCGTAGGTCCCCCAGATACGCAGTATTTT
few . TRBJ1-4 TRBV3-1 CASSLGSGTEKLFF TGTGCCAGCAGCCTCGGCAGCGGTACTGAAAAACTGTTTTTT
few . TRBJ2-7 TRBV2 CASRMAQVFDEQYF TGTGCCAGCAGGATGGCACAGGTTTTTGACGAGCAGTACTTC
few TRBD1 TRBJ2-4 TRBV18 CASSPQGQGRPNF TGTGCCAGCTCACCACAAGGACAGGGCCGACCCAACTTC
few . TRBJ2-3 TRBV29-1 CSVRGQGRDTQYF TGCAGCGTAAGAGGGCAGGGCCGAGATACGCAGTATTTT
. . TRBJ2-5 TRBV10-3 CAISDPAQQKTQYF TGTGCCATCAGTGACCCCGCACAGCAGAAGACCCAGTACTTC
. . TRBJ2-5 TRBV18 CATSQDVEETQYF TGTGCCACCTCTCAAGACGTGGAGGAGACCCAGTACTTC
few . TRBJ2-3 TRBV4-3 CASAPWRGDTQYF TGCGCCAGCGCCCCTTGGCGTGGGGATACGCAGTATTTT
. . TRBJ2-1 TRBV6-6 CAGSRPGSDEQSF TGTGCCGGCAGCCGTCCAGGTAGCGATGAGCAGTCCTTC
. TRBD2 TRBJ2-7 TRBV7-2 CASSLWLTWTSGGSHEQYF TGTGCCAGCAGCTTATGGTTAACTTGGACTAGCGGGGGTTCTCACGAGCAGTACTTC
. . TRBJ2-7 TRBV4-2 CASSQDYGANSYEQYF TGTGCCAGCAGCCAAGACTACGGGGCCAATTCGTACGAGCAGTACTTC
. TRBD2 TRBJ2-3 TRBV24-1 CATSDIPGLAGFTDTQYF TGTGCCACCAGTGATATCCCGGGACTAGCGGGGTTCACAGATACGCAGTATTTT
. . TRBJ2-2 TRBV6-5 CASSPAYGGTGELFF TGTGCCAGCAGCCCTGCGTATGGGGGCACCGGGGAGCTGTTTTTT
. . TRBJ1-2 TRBV29-1 CSVRPDIHGYTF TGCAGCGTACGCCCTGATATCCATGGCTACACCTTC